The T cell receptor (beta chain) described here comes from a study of chemoradiotherapy in HPV16-positive cancers (dated by TCRdb to between 2021 and 2024). The study in broad terms: Candidate HPV-specific T-cell clones and common TCR motifs were defined through functional T-cell assays on cells from a couple of HPV16-positive patients. The study asked whether T-cell immunity to the HPV oncoproteins E6 and E7 changes during chemoradiotherapy and whether this immunity affects survival. The candidate HPV-specific TCRs and motifs were then tracked in TCR repertoires from over 85 patients with HPV-related cancers.

Results and caveats for the whole study, not just this receptor: Improved recurrence-free survival in HPV16-positive patients was associated with expansion of HPV-responsive T cells during chemoradiotherapy. Expansion of candidate HPV-specific clones and E7-related TCR motifs was observed in the tumor microenvironment during treatment, whereas no such expansion was observed for non-HPV-specific T cells. The functional definition of HPV-specific T cells came from only a couple of HPV16-positive patients, and the survival association was reported for HPV16-positive patients.

To prepare the library, the immunoSEQ multiplex PCR assay was applied. Not all clones reach the TCRdb copy of this immuneACCESS table, which keeps in-frame sequences only. Checked studies attribute under half of the gap to unresolved V genes and leave the rest unexplained. Within this sample are approximately 32,000 clones, with 89% of them counted one time only. The ten top clones hold about 3.1% of the sample. The cysteine opens and the phenylalanine closes a CDR3 of 14 amino acids. Only the CDR3 DNA stays, 42 bases, in frame from base 1. Via the germline V gene, CDR1 is ENHRY and CDR2 SYGVKD. Repertoires were sampled repeatedly over the course of chemoradiotherapy, so clonal expansion could be followed in the tumor microenvironment. As concerns this clone: It has no known antigen specificity. An end of the junction does not agree with germline; a read error may underlie this.

The chain links TRBV10-3 with TRBJ2-5; there is no confident call for the D gene. The sequence came from a human donor with HPV-associated anogenital cancer. The sample here was blood, taken from a patient who underwent chemoradiotherapy. The CDR3 in this case is CAVSTIRGETTQYF. The nucleotide sequence is given as TGTGCCGTCAGCACCATCCGAGGAGAGACGACCCAGTACTTC.